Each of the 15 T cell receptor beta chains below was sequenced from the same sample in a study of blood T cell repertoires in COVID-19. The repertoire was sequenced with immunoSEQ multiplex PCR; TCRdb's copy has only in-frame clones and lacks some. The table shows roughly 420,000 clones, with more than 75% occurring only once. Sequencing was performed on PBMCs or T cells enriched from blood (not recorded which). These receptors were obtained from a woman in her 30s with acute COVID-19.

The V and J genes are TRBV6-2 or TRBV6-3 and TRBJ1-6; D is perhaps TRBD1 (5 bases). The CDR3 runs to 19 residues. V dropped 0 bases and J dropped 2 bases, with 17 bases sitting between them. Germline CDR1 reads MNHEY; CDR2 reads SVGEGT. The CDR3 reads CASSYSPSTENPYNSPLHF. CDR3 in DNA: TGTGCCAGCAGTTACTCGCCCTCGACAGAAAATCCCTATAATTCACCCCTCCACTTT.

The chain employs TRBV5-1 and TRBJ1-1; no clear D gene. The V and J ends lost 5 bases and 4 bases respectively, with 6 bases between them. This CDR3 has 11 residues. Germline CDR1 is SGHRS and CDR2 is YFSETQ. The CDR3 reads CASRTGTEAFF. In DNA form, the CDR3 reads TGCGCCAGCAGGACGGGCACTGAAGCTTTCTTT.

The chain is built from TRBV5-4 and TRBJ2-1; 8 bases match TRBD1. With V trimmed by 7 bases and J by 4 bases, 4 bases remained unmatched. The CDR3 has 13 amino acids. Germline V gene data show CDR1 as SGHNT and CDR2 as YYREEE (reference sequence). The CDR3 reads CASSGGRYNEQFF. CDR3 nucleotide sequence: TGTGCCAGCTCAGGGGGCCGTTACAATGAGCAGTTCTTC.

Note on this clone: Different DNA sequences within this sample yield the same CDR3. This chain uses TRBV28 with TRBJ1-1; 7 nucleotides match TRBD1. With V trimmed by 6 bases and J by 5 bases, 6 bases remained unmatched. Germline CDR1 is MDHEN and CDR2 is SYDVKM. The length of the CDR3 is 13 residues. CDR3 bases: TGTGCCAGCAGCTCGACAGGGAATACTGAAGCTTTCTTT. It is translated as CASSSTGNTEAFF.

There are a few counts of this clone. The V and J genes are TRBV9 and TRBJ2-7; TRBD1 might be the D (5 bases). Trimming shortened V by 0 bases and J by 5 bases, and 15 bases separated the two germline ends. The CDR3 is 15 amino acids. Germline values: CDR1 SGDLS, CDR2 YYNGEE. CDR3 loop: CASSVEGKNSDEQYF. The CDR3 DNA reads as TGTGCCAGCAGCGTAGAGGGGAAAAACAGCGACGAGCAGTACTTC. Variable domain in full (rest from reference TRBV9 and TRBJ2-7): DSGVTQTPKHLITATGQRVTLRCSPRSGDLSVYWYQQSLDQGLQFLIQYYNGEERAKGNILERFSAQQFPDLHSELNLSSLELGDSALYFCASSVEGKNSDEQYFGPGTRLTVT.

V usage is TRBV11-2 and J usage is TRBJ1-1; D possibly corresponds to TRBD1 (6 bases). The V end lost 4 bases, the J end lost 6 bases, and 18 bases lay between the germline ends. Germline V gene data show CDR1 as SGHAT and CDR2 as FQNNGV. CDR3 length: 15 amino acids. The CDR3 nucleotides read TGTGCCAGCAGCTCAACTACAGGGATAAGAGCTGAAGCTTTCTTT. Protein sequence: CASSSTTGIRAEAFF.

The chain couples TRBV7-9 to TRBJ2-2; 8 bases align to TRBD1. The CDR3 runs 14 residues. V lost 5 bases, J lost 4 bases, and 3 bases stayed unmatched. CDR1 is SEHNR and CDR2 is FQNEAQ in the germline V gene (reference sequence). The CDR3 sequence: CASSPRGPTGELFF. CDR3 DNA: TGTGCCAGCAGCCCCAGGGGGCCCACCGGGGAGCTGTTTTTT.

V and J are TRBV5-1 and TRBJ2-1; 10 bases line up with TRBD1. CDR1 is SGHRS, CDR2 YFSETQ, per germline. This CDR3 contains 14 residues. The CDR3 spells CPTGGISSYNEQFF. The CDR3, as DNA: TGCCCGACAGGGGGCATAAGCTCCTACAATGAGCAGTTCTTC.

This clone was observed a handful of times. Here the CDR3 reads CSVPLQDTSDFTDTQYF. CDR3 nucleotides: TGCAGCGTCCCCTTGCAGGACACCTCGGATTTCACAGATACGCAGTATTTT. The chain couples TRBV29-1 to TRBJ2-3, with D tentatively TRBD1 (5 bases). CDR1 is SQVTM, CDR2 ANQGSEA, per germline. This CDR3 has 17 residues. V lost 6 bases and J lost 2, with 24 bases in between.

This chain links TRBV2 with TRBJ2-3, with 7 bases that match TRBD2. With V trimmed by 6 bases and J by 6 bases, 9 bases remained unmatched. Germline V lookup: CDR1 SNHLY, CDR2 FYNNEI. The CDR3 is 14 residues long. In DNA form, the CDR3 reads TGTGCCAGCAGGGGGGGGATCCGCGGGGATACGCAGTATTTT. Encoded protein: CASRGGIRGDTQYF.

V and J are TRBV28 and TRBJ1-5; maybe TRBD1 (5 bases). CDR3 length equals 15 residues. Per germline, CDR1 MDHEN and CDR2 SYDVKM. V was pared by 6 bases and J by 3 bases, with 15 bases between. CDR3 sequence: CASSELRGDNQPQHF. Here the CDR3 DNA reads TGTGCCAGCAGCGAACTGCGGGGGGACAATCAGCCCCAGCATTTT.

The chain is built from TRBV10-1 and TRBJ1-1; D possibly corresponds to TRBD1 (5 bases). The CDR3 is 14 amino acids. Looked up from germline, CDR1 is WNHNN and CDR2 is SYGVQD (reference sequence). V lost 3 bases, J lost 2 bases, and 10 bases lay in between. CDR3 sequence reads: CASSEDRSNTEAFF. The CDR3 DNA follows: TGCGCCAGCAGTGAAGACAGAAGCAACACTGAAGCTTTCTTT.

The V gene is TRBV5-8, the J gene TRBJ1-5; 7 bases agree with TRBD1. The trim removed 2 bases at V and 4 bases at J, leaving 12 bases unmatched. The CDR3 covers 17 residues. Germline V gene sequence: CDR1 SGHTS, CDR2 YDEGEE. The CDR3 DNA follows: TGTGCCAGCAGCTTATTATGGACAGGTTGGGATAATCAGCCCCAGCATTTT. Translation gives CASSLLWTGWDNQPQHF.

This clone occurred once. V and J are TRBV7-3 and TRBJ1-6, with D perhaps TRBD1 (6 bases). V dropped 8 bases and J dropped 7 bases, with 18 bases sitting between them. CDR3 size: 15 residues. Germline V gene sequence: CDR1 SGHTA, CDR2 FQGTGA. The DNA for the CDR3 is TGTGCCAGCTGGTCCCGCGGGGGCATCAATTCACCCCTCCACTTT. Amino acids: CASWSRGGINSPLHF.

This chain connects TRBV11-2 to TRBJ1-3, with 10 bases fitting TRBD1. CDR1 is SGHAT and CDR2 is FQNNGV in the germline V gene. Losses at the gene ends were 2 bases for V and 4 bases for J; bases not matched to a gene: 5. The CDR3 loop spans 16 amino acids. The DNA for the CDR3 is TGTGCCAGCAGCTTATTAGACAGGGGGCGCGGAAACACCATATATTTT. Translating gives CASSLLDRGRGNTIYF.